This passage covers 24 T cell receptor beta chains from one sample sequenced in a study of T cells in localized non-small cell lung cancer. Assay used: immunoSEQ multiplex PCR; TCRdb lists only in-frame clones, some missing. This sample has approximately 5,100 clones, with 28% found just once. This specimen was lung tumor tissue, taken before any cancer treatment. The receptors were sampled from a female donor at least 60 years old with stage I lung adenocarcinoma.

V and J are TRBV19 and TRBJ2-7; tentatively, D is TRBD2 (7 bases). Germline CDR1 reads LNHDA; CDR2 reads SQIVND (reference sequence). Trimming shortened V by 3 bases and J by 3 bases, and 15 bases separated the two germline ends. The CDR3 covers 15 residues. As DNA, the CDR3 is TGTGCCAGTAGTATGGGGGGGCCCAAGTACTACGAGCAGTACTTC. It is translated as CASSMGGPKYYEQYF.

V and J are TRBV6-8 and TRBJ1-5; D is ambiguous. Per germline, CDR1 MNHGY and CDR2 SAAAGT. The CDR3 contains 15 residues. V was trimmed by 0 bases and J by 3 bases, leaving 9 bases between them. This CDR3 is CASSYSPGVNQPQHF. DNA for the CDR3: TGTGCCAGCAGTTACTCCCCGGGTGTCAATCAGCCCCAGCATTTT.

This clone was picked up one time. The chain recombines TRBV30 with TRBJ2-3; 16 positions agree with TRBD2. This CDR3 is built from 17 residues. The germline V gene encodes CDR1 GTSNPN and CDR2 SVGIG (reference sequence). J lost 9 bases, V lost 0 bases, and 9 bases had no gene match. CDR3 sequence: CAWSVGTSGREGATQYF. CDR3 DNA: TGTGCCTGGAGTGTGGGGACTAGCGGGAGGGAAGGGGCCACGCAGTATTTT.

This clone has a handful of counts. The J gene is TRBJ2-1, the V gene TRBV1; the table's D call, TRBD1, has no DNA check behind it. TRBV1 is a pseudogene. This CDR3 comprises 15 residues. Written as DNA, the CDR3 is TGCGCCAGCAGCCAAGGACAGGGGGCCCACAATGAGCAGTTCTTC. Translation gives CASSQGQGAHNEQFF.

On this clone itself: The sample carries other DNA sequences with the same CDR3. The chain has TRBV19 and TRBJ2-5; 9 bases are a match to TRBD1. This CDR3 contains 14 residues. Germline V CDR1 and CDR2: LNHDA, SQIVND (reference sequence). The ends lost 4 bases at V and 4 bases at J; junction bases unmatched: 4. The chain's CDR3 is CASSTTGGGETQYF. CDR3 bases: TGTGCCAGTAGTACCACAGGGGGCGGAGAGACCCAGTACTTC.

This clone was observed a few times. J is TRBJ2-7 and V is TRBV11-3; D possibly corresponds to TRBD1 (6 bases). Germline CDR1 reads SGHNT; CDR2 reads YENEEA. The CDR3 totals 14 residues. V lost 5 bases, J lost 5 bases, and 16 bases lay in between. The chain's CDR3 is CASSQATGSHEQYF. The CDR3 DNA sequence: TGTGCCAGCAGCCAAGCCACAGGGTCCCACGAGCAGTACTTC.

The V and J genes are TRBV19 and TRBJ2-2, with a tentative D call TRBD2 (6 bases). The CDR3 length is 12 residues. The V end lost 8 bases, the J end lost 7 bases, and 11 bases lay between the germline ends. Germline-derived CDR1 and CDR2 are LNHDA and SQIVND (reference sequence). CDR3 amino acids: CASHPEGGELFF. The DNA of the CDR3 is TGTGCCAGTCATCCGGAGGGCGGGGAGCTGTTTTTT.

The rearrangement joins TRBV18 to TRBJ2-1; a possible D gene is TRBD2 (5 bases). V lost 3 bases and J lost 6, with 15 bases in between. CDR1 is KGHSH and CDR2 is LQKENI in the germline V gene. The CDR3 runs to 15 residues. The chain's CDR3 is CASSPGTGESNEQFF. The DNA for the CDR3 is TGTGCCAGCTCACCCGGAACCGGGGAGAGCAATGAGCAGTTCTTC. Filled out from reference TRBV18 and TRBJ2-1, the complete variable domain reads NAGVMQNPRHLVRRRGQEARLRCSPMKGHSHVYWYRQLPEEGLKFMVYLQKENIIDESGMPKERFSAEFPKEGPSILRIQQVVRGDSAAYFCASSPGTGESNEQFFGPGTRLTVL.

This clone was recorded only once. The CDR3 region has the DNA TGTGCCAGCAGCCTTAGACAGGAGGCTGATGAGCAGTTCTTC. As protein: CASSLRQEADEQFF. The gene calls are TRBV14 and TRBJ2-1; the D gene is possibly TRBD1 (6 bases). The V end lost 4 bases, the J end lost 8 bases, and 15 bases lay between the germline ends. The CDR3 loop spans 14 amino acids. The germline gives CDR1 SGHDN, CDR2 FVKESK.

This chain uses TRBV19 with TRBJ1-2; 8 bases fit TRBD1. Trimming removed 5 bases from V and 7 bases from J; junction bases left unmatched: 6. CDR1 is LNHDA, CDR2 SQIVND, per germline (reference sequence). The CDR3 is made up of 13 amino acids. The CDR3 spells CASSAQGGSGYTF. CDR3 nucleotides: TGTGCCAGTAGTGCACAGGGGGGTAGTGGCTACACCTTC. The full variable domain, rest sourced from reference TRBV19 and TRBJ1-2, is DGGITQSPKYLFRKEGQNVTLSCEQNLNHDAMYWYRQDPGQGLRLIYYSQIVNDFQKGDIAEGYSVSREKKESFPLTVTSAQKNPTAFYLCASSAQGGSGYTFGSGTRLTVV.

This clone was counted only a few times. The CDR3 nucleotides are TGTGCCAGCAATTATAGCTCCTATAATTCACCCCTCCACTTT. Its translation: CASNYSSYNSPLHF. The chain links TRBV6-8 to TRBJ1-6; D not certain. The CDR3 consists of 14 residues. Trimming took 7 bases from V and 0 from J, leaving 7 bases between them. Germline CDR1 MNHGY, CDR2 SAAAGT.

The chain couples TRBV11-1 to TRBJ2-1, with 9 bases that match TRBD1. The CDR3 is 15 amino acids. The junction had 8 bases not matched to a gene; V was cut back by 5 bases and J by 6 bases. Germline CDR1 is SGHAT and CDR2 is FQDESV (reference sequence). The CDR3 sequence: CASSGTGGFLNEQFF. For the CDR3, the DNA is TGTGCCAGCAGCGGAACAGGGGGCTTCCTCAATGAGCAGTTCTTC.

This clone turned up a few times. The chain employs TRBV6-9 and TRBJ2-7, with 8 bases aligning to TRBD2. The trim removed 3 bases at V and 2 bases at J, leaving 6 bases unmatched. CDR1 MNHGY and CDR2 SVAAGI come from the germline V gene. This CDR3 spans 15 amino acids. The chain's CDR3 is CASSYASGHAYEQYF. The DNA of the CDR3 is TGTGCCAGCAGTTACGCTAGCGGGCACGCCTACGAGCAGTACTTC.

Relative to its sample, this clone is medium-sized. CDR3 nucleotide sequence: TGTGCCAGCAGCGTAGTTGGGGACCACACAGATACGCAGTATTTT. This encodes CASSVVGDHTDTQYF. The V and J genes are TRBV9 and TRBJ2-3; D tentatively fits TRBD1 or TRBD2 (5 bases each). Between the trimmed V and J ends, which lost 0 bases and 2 bases, there was a span of 10 bases. Germline CDR1 reads SGDLS; CDR2 reads YYNGEE. The CDR3 consists of 15 residues. The full variable domain, completed using reference TRBV9 and TRBJ2-3, is DSGVTQTPKHLITATGQRVTLRCSPRSGDLSVYWYQQSLDQGLQFLIQYYNGEERAKGNILERFSAQQFPDLHSELNLSSLELGDSALYFCASSVVGDHTDTQYFGPGTRLTVL.

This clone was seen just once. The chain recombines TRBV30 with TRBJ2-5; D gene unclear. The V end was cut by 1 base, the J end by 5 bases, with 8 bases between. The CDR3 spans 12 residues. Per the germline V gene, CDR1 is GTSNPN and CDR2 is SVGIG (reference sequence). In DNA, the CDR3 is TGTGCCTGGAGTGGGGGATACGAGACCCAGTACTTC. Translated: CAWSGGYETQYF.

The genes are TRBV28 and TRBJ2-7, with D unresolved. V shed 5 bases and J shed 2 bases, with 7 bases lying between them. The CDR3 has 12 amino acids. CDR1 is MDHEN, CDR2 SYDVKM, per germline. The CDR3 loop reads CASSPNAYEQYF. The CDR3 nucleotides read TGTGCCAGCAGTCCTAACGCCTACGAGCAGTACTTC.

The CDR3 region is CASMSGETDTGELFF. The CDR3 nucleotides read TGCGCCAGCATGTCAGGGGAGACCGACACCGGGGAGCTGTTTTTT. The rearrangement links TRBV5-1 to TRBJ2-2; weak D call: TRBD1 (6 bases). Deletions cut 6 bases from V and 3 bases from J, with 15 bases between. Germline V gene lookup returns CDR1 SGHRS and CDR2 YFSETQ. The CDR3 loop spans 15 amino acids. Full variable domain (outside the CDR3, taken from reference TRBV5-1 and TRBJ2-2): KAGVTQTPRYLIKTRGQQVTLSCSPISGHRSVSWYQQTPGQGLQFLFEYFSETQRNKGNFPGRFSGRQFSNSRSEMNVSTLELGDSALYLCASMSGETDTGELFFGEGSRLTVL.

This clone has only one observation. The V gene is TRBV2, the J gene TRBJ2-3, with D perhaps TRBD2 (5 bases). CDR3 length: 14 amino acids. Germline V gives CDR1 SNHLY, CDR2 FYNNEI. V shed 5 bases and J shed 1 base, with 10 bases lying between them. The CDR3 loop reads CASSSLSGTDTQYF. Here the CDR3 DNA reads TGTGCCAGCAGTAGTCTTAGCGGCACAGATACGCAGTATTTT.

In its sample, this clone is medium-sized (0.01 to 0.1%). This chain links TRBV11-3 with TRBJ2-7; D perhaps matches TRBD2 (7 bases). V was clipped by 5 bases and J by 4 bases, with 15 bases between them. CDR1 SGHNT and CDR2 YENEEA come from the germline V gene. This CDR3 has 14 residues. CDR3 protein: CASSDGGGRYEQYF. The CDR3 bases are TGTGCCAGCAGCGATGGGGGGGGCAGGTACGAGCAGTACTTC. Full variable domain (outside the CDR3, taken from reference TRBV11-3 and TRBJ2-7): EAGVVQSPRYKIIEKKQPVAFWCNPISGHNTLYWYLQNLGQGPELLIRYENEEAVDDSQLPKDRFSAERLKGVDSTLKIQPAELGDSAVYLCASSDGGGRYEQYFGPGTRLTVT.

CDR3 residues: CASSYGTGGYYEQYF. The CDR3 DNA reads TGCGCCAGCAGCTACGGGACAGGGGGTTACTACGAGCAGTACTTC. The chain couples TRBV5-1 to TRBJ2-7, with 11 bases aligning to TRBD1. CDR3 length: 15 amino acids. Per germline, CDR1 SGHRS and CDR2 YFSETQ. Trimming removed 3 bases from V and 3 bases from J; junction bases left unmatched: 5.

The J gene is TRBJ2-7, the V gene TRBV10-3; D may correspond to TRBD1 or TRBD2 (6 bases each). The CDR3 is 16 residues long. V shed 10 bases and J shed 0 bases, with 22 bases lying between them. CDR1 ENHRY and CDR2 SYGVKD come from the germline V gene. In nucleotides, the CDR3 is TGTGCCAGCCCAGGGGTAAGCGGGCGGAGCTCCTACGAGCAGTACTTC. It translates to CASPGVSGRSSYEQYF.

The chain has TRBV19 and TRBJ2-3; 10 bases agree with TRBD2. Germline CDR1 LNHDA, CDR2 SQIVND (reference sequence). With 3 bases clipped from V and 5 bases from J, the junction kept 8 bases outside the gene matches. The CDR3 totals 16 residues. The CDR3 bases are TGTGCCAGTAGTATCCTGCTAGCGGGGGCGATAGATACGCAGTATTTT. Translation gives CASSILLAGAIDTQYF. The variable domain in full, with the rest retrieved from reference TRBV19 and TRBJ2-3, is DGGITQSPKYLFRKEGQNVTLSCEQNLNHDAMYWYRQDPGQGLRLIYYSQIVNDFQKGDIAEGYSVSREKKESFPLTVTSAQKNPTAFYLCASSILLAGAIDTQYFGPGTRLTVL.

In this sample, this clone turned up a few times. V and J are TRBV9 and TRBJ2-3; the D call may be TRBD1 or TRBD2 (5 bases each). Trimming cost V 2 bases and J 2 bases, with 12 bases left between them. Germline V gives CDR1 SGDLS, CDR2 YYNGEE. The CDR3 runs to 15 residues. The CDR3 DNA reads TGTGCCAGCAGCGTCACGGGGCGCAACACAGATACGCAGTATTTT. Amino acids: CASSVTGRNTDTQYF. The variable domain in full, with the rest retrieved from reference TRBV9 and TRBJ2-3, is DSGVTQTPKHLITATGQRVTLRCSPRSGDLSVYWYQQSLDQGLQFLIQYYNGEERAKGNILERFSAQQFPDLHSELNLSSLELGDSALYFCASSVTGRNTDTQYFGPGTRLTVL.

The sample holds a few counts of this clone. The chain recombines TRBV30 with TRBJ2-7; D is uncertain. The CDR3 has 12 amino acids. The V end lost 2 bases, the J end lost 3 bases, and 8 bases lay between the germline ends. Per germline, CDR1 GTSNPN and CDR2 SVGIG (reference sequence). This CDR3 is CAWSIRFYEQYF. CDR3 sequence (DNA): TGTGCCTGGAGTATAAGGTTCTACGAGCAGTACTTC.